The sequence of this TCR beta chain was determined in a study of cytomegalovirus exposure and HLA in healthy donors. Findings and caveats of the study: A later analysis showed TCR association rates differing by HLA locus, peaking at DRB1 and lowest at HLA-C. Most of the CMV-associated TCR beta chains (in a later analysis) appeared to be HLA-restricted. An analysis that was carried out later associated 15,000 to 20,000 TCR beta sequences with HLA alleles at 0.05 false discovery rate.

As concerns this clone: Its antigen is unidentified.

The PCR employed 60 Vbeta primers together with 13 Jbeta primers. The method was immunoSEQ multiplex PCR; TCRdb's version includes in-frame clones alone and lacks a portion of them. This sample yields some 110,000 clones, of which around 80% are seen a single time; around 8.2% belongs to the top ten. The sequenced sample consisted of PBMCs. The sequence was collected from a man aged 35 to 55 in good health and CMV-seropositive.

The CDR3: CASSLQGQGVVDTQYF. In DNA, the CDR3 is TGTGCCAGCAGCTTACAAGGACAGGGGGTGGTAGATACGCAGTATTTT. The rearrangement links TRBV7-2 to TRBJ2-3, with 10 nucleotides matching TRBD1. The ends lost 2 bases at V and 5 bases at J; junction bases unmatched: 7. The CDR3 extends over 16 amino acids. The germline CDR1 and CDR2 sequences are SGHTA and FQGNSA.